This entry lists 27 T cell receptor beta chains sequenced from one sample in a study of T-cell reconstitution after alpha-beta-depleted transplantation in children. Using unique molecular identifiers, the investigators prepared the TCRbeta library. TCRdb fed the PCR reads into MiXCR, producing one record per CDR3 protein. The table records about 610,000 distinct CDR3 sequences, about 10% of them present only once. The sample in question was PBMCs from the stem cell graft donor, obtained from the stem cell graft. The receptors derive from a human donor who donated a stem cell graft to a child with acute myeloid leukemia.

The V gene is TRBV6-1, the J gene TRBJ1-2, with D perhaps TRBD1 (6 bases). Trimming pared 0 bases from V and 8 bases from J, leaving 13 bases between. CDR1 is MNHNS and CDR2 is SASEGT in the germline V gene. This CDR3 has 14 residues. Here the CDR3 DNA reads TGTGCCAGCAGTGAAGCGGGCAGGGGAAGAGGCTACACCTTC. Its translation is CASSEAGRGRGYTF.

In this sample, this clonotype turned up many times. The chain has TRBV27 and TRBJ2-7, with D possibly being TRBD1 (5 bases). V was cut by 4 bases and J by 2 bases, with 12 bases left in between. Germline values: CDR1 MNHEY, CDR2 SMNVEV (reference sequence). The CDR3 has 14 amino acids. The CDR3 sequence: CASSSLDTPYEQYF. In nucleotides, the CDR3 is TGTGCCAGCAGTTCCTTGGACACTCCCTACGAGCAGTACTTC.

This clonotype came up many times. The rearrangement joins TRBV5-1 to TRBJ2-1; D gene ambiguous. Germline V CDR1 and CDR2: SGHRS, YFSETQ. This CDR3 region has 14 residues. Deletions cut 1 base from V and 3 bases from J, with 8 bases between. CDR3 sequence: CASSLQQNYNEQFF. CDR3 coding DNA: TGCGCCAGCAGCTTGCAGCAGAACTACAATGAGCAGTTCTTC.

The chain employs TRBV28 and TRBJ2-1; 12 bases align to TRBD2. This CDR3 region has 16 residues. In germline, CDR1 is MDHEN, CDR2 SYDVKM. The ends lost 7 bases at V and 7 bases at J; junction bases unmatched: 11. CDR3 region: CASTPLGLAGGNEQFF. CDR3 DNA sequence: TGTGCCAGCACTCCTCTCGGCCTAGCGGGAGGGAATGAGCAGTTCTTC.

The table lists this clonotype with many counts. The chain recombines TRBV20-1 with TRBJ1-2, with D perhaps matching TRBD1 (6 bases). Germline loops: CDR1 DFQATT, CDR2 SNEGSKA (reference sequence). Trimming removed 0 bases at V and 8 bases at J, with 22 bases between. The CDR3 is 16 residues long. The CDR3 is CSARDRGRGGSSGYTF. The CDR3 DNA reads as TGCAGTGCTAGAGATCGGGGGAGAGGGGGTTCCTCCGGCTACACCTTC.

This clonotype occurred many times. The rearrangement links TRBV27 to TRBJ2-4; 9 nucleotides match TRBD1. CDR1 and CDR2 from the germline V gene are MNHEY and SMNVEV (reference sequence). The ends lost 6 bases at V and 0 bases at J; junction bases unmatched: 9. The CDR3 is 17 residues long. The CDR3 reads CASRVSGQGIAKNIQYF. CDR3 DNA: TGTGCCAGCAGGGTCTCTGGACAGGGGATAGCCAAAAACATTCAGTACTTC.

This clonotype was counted many times. V gene TRBV12-3 or TRBV12-4 combines with J gene TRBJ2-2; 8 bases line up with TRBD1. This CDR3 spans 15 amino acids. V lost 6 bases and J lost 3; bases outside the gene matches: 6. This CDR3 reads CASRRTGRDTGELFF. CDR3 bases: TGTGCCAGCAGGCGGACAGGGCGGGACACCGGGGAGCTGTTTTTT.

This clonotype was picked up a small number of times. The rearrangement uses TRBV12-3 or TRBV12-4 and TRBJ2-7, with 8 bases identical to TRBD2. The CDR3 length is 15 residues. The trim removed 3 bases at V and 6 bases at J, leaving 10 bases unmatched. The DNA of the CDR3 is TGTGCCAGCAGTTTGCTCAGCGGGAGTAACGGCGAGCAGTACTTC. It codes for CASSLLSGSNGEQYF.

This clonotype showed up many times. V gene TRBV30 combines with J gene TRBJ2-3, with D tentatively TRBD1 (6 bases). Germline assignment: CDR1 GTSNPN and CDR2 SVGIG (reference sequence). V shed 4 bases and J shed 5 bases, with 16 bases lying between them. The CDR3 runs to 14 residues. The CDR3 loop is CAWKVGRGIDTQYF. The CDR3 DNA sequence: TGTGCCTGGAAGGTGGGCAGGGGAATAGATACGCAGTATTTT.

In its sample, this clonotype was seen a few times. The V and J genes are TRBV12-3 or TRBV12-4 and TRBJ1-2; D is unresolved. There are 11 residues in the CDR3. Trimming took 4 bases from V and 7 from J, leaving 7 bases between them. CDR3 in DNA: TGTGCCAGCAGTTCCCGCGGTGGCTACACCTTC. Translating it yields CASSSRGGYTF.

The chain couples TRBV18 to TRBJ2-1, with 10 positions matching TRBD2. CDR1 and CDR2 from the germline V gene are KGHSH and LQKENI. V dropped 3 bases and J dropped 7; count of bases not matched to a gene: 9. This CDR3 has 16 residues. DNA of the CDR3: TGTGCCAGCTCACCTAGGAGCGGGAGGGCCCGAAATGAGCAGTTCTTC. Translation gives CASSPRSGRARNEQFF.

This chain joins TRBV6-1 and TRBJ2-5; D gene uncertain. The CDR3 sequence is 15 residues long. Trimming pared 8 bases from V and 5 bases from J, leaving 21 bases between. Germline assignment: CDR1 MNHNS and CDR2 SASEGT. The CDR3: CASEGMRHWGETQYF. Written as DNA, the CDR3 is TGTGCCAGCGAAGGAATGAGGCATTGGGGTGAGACCCAGTACTTC.

V usage is TRBV27 and J usage is TRBJ2-7; tentatively, D is TRBD1 or TRBD2 (5 bases each). The CDR3 runs 14 residues. Trimming removed 6 bases at V and 1 base at J, with 13 bases between. The germline V gene has CDR1 MNHEY and CDR2 SMNVEV (reference sequence). The CDR3 DNA sequence: TGTGCCAGCAGACAACCCGGGGCGTCCTACGAGCAGTACTTC. As protein: CASRQPGASYEQYF.

On this clonotype itself: The conserved phenylalanine or tryptophan is not found at the CDR3 terminus, so this likely reflects a read error. The chain combines TRBV5-1 with TRBJ2-1; 10 bases are shared with TRBD2. The V gene's germline CDR1 is SGHRS and CDR2 YFSETQ. CDR3 length: 17 residues. After removal of 4 bases from V and 2 bases from J, the junction contained 9 bases not matched to a gene. CDR3: CASSPRSLAGTYNEQFL. The CDR3, as DNA: TGCGCCAGCAGCCCCCGATCACTAGCGGGGACCTACAATGAGCAGTTCTTG.

This clonotype has just a few counts. The DNA for the CDR3 is TGTGCCAGCATTGCGGGGAGGGCCATATCCTACAATGAGCAGTTCTTC. It yields the protein CASIAGRAISYNEQFF. The rearrangement uses TRBV12-3 or TRBV12-4 and TRBJ2-1, with TRBD2 matching 7 bases. The CDR3 contains 16 residues. V gave up 7 bases and J gave up 1 base; unmatched junction bases: 10.

At least ten counts were recorded for this clonotype. The V and J genes are TRBV5-1 and TRBJ2-5; 7 nucleotides align to TRBD2. Trimming removed 4 bases from V and 3 bases from J; junction bases left unmatched: 12. The CDR3 runs 16 residues. Looked up from germline, CDR1 is SGHRS and CDR2 is YFSETQ. The CDR3 region is CASSSAGGGSKETQYF. As DNA, the CDR3 is TGCGCCAGCAGCAGTGCCGGTGGCGGGAGTAAAGAGACCCAGTACTTC.

This clonotype was observed a handful of times. Because the CDR3 is missing its conserved closing phenylalanine or tryptophan, this is likely a read error. The gene calls are TRBV20-1 and TRBJ1-1; 9 nucleotides align to TRBD1. The CDR3 has 16 residues. Germline V gives CDR1 DFQATT, CDR2 SNEGSKA (reference sequence). V lost 5 bases to trimming and J lost 0 bases; unmatched junction nucleotides: 10. CDR3 nucleotide sequence: TGCAGTGCTGAGCCAGACAGGGGGACGGTGAACACTGAAGCTTTCTGT. Its protein is CSAEPDRGTVNTEAFC.

V gene TRBV29-1 combines with J gene TRBJ2-2; maybe TRBD2 (5 bases). CDR3 length: 14 amino acids. V gave up 4 bases and J gave up 1 base, with 10 bases separating them. Germline CDR1 is SQVTM and CDR2 is ANQGSEA. In nucleotides, the CDR3 is TGCAGCGTTGGGACTGGCCTGAACACCGGGGAGCTGTTTTTT. Translation: CSVGTGLNTGELFF.

This clonotype showed up just a few times. The chain employs TRBV12-3 or TRBV12-4 and TRBJ1-1; the D is unclear. This CDR3 is built from 14 residues. Trimming left V 6 bases short and J 3 bases short, with 14 bases between. In nucleotides, the CDR3 is TGTGCCAGCAGCCATGTCCTGAGGGACACTGAAGCTTTCTTT. Its protein product is CASSHVLRDTEAFF.

This clonotype appeared a few times. The J gene is TRBJ2-1, the V gene TRBV15; 12 bases are a match to TRBD2. Trimming cost V 5 bases and J 9 bases; bases outside gene matches: 8. The CDR3 has 15 amino acids. Germline CDR1 and CDR2: LNHNV and YYDKDF (reference sequence). The CDR3 sequence: CATSRLTSGSSEQFF. The DNA for the CDR3 is TGTGCCACCAGCCGGTTGACTAGCGGGAGTAGTGAGCAGTTCTTC.

This clonotype was detected many times. The chain joins TRBV7-2 to TRBJ2-7, with 9 bases fitting TRBD2. V trimming: 5 bases; J trimming: 3 bases; junction bases outside the gene matches: 8. The CDR3 runs 15 residues. Per germline, CDR1 SGHTA and CDR2 FQGNSA. CDR3 coding DNA: TGTGCCAGCAGCCCCCCAGCGGGGGGAAACTACGAGCAGTACTTC. It encodes CASSPPAGGNYEQYF.

The genes are TRBV7-2 and TRBJ2-5, with D unclear. Trimming shortened V by 3 bases and J by 4 bases, and 15 bases separated the two germline ends. Germline V gene lookup returns CDR1 SGHTA and CDR2 FQGNSA. The CDR3 spans 15 residues. Here the CDR3 reads CASSFRTPRRETQYF. The CDR3, as DNA: TGTGCCAGCAGCTTTCGGACCCCGAGGAGAGAGACCCAGTACTTC.

This clonotype was seen repeatedly, ten times or more. The CDR3 coding sequence is TGTGCCAGCAGTTCGGGGACTGGGGCCAACGTCCTGACTTTC. Amino acid sequence: CASSSGTGANVLTF. The chain recombines TRBV5-8 with TRBJ2-6; D might be TRBD2 (5 bases). The CDR3 has 14 amino acids. Per the germline V gene, CDR1 is SGHTS and CDR2 is YDEGEE. The V gene lost 5 bases and the J gene lost 2 bases, with 8 bases spanning the gap.

The J gene is TRBJ1-1, the V gene TRBV18; D is unresolved. The CDR3 length is 15 residues. CDR1 and CDR2 from the germline V gene are KGHSH and LQKENI. Trimming cost V 0 bases and J 8 bases, with 16 bases left between them. The CDR3 sequence: CASSPPSIGTGEAFF. In DNA, the CDR3 is TGTGCCAGCTCACCACCATCCATCGGAACCGGCGAAGCTTTCTTT.

This clonotype has more than one count but fewer than ten. V gene TRBV27 combines with J gene TRBJ1-2; 9 nucleotides match TRBD1. CDR1 and CDR2 (germline): MNHEY, SMNVEV (reference sequence). V shed 3 bases, J shed 3 bases, and the junction held 5 bases outside the gene matches. The CDR3 is 15 residues long. The CDR3 region is CASSFRTGEHYGYTF. The CDR3 DNA reads as TGTGCCAGCAGTTTCCGGACAGGGGAGCACTATGGCTACACCTTC.

This clonotype was detected only a few times. The chain carries TRBV28 and TRBJ2-3; maybe TRBD1 (5 bases). Trimming left V 2 bases short and J 5 bases short, with 14 bases between. Germline V lookup: CDR1 MDHEN, CDR2 SYDVKM. This CDR3 has 15 amino acids. CDR3 sequence (DNA): TGTGCCAGCAGTTTAGCAGGGCGAGGCGTAGATACGCAGTATTTT. Amino acid sequence: CASSLAGRGVDTQYF.

This clonotype was recorded a few times. The gene calls are TRBV6-2 or TRBV6-3 and TRBJ2-1; D gene ambiguous. V gave up 6 bases and J gave up 15 bases, with 21 bases separating them. Germline V gene sequence: CDR1 MNHEY, CDR2 SVGEGT. There are 13 residues in the CDR3. The CDR3 protein is CASRRDQVDLGFF. Written as DNA, the CDR3 is TGTGCCAGCAGACGAGACCAGGTGGATTTGGGGTTCTTC.